The rows below give T cell receptor beta chains drawn from one sample of a study of T-cell reconstitution after alpha-beta-depleted transplantation in children. A single record per CDR3 protein comes from TCRdb applying MiXCR to the PCR reads. The table shows about 580,000 distinct CDR3 sequences, with around 23% occurring only once. The source material was PBMCs, mostly from graft donor cells, sampled 360 days after TCRalphabeta/CD19-depleted stem cell transplant. Receptors originate from a boy in the first two years of life who had a stem cell transplant for acute myeloid leukemia, so the T cells may come from the graft donor. CDR3s include the opening cysteine and the closing phenylalanine or tryptophan. The D gene is left open where the match is weak. Rows give clone size only sometimes, using once, few, many, or a class for an expanded clone.

NA	TRBV15	NA	TRBJ2-5	TGTGCCACCAGCATGTCTCAGGGGAAGGCCGAGACCCAGTACTTC	CATSMSQGKAETQYF
many	TRBV11-1	TRBD1	TRBJ1-6	TGTGCCAGCAGCTTAGCCCTTAGTTCCGGGACAGAAAATTCACCCCTCCACTTT	CASSLALSSGTENSPLHF
many	TRBV15	TRBD1	TRBJ2-1	TGTGCCACCAGCTGGGACAGGGGGGCTCCGTTCTTC	CATSWDRGAPFF
many	TRBV24-1	NA	TRBJ2-2	TGTGCCACCAGGGACCGTAACACCGGGGAGCTGTTTTTT	CATRDRNTGELFF
NA	TRBV20-1	TRBD1	TRBJ1-5	TGCAGTGCTTCTGGACAGGGGAAACAGCCCCAGCATTTT	CSASGQGKQPQHF
many	TRBV6-2/TRBV6-3	NA	TRBJ2-3	TGTGCCAGCAGTTTCAGGGCAGGCAGACCCAAATTTTCCACAGATACGCAGTATTTT	CASSFRAGRPKFSTDTQYF
NA	TRBV6-1	NA	TRBJ2-1	TGTGCCAGCGGCCCAGGGGTTAGCTCCTACAATGAGCAGTTCTTC	CASGPGVSSYNEQFF
few	TRBV20-1	NA	TRBJ2-5	TGCAGTGCTAGAGATGGGCTACCCGTACGGGAGACCCAGTACTTC	CSARDGLPVRETQYF
NA	TRBV6-1	TRBD1	TRBJ2-2	TGTGCCAGCAGTATCCTACAGGGGGCCACTGTCGGGGAGCTGTTTTTT	CASSILQGATVGELFF
many	TRBV7-2	NA	TRBJ1-1	TGTGCCAGCAGCTTCCCACAACCGCAGGGGCCCTACACTGAAGCTTTCTTT	CASSFPQPQGPYTEAFF
NA	TRBV28	TRBD1	TRBJ2-1	TGTGCCAGCAGAAGACAGGGTTCGGGTAATGAGCAGTTCTTC	CASRRQGSGNEQFF
NA	TRBV20-1	TRBD2	TRBJ2-1	TGCAGTGCTAGATTCCCGGCTAGCGGGGCCTCGAAGCAGTTCTTC	CSARFPASGASKQFF
many	TRBV25-1	NA	TRBJ1-5	TGTGCCAGCAGTGAATCTGGTAGCAATCAGCCCCAGCATTTT	CASSESGSNQPQHF
many	TRBV4-1	TRBD2	TRBJ2-5	TGCGCCAGCAGCCAAGACTGGTTGGCTAGCGGATTACAAGAGACCCAGTACTTC	CASSQDWLASGLQETQYF
NA	TRBV7-6	NA	TRBJ2-3	TGTGCCAGCAGCCTGGGGTCTCAGGTGGGTGGCACAGATACGCAGTATTTT	CASSLGSQVGGTDTQYF
NA	TRBV9	NA	TRBJ1-1	TGTGCCAGCAGCGCCACACCAGGCAGGAACACTGAAGCTTTCTTT	CASSATPGRNTEAFF
NA	TRBV5-1	TRBD1	TRBJ2-5	TGCGCCAGCAGCTTGGGACAGGGGAGAGTGGGCCAAGAGACCCAGTACTTC	CASSLGQGRVGQETQYF
many	TRBV20-1	NA	TRBJ1-5	TGCAGTGCTAGCCACAGAGCCAATCAGCCCCAGCATTTT	CSASHRANQPQHF
NA	TRBV5-1	NA	TRBJ1-2	TGCGCCAGCAGCTTGGCCGAACAGGGAAGCAATGGCTACACCTTC	CASSLAEQGSNGYTF
NA	TRBV5-8	NA	TRBJ2-3	TGTGCCAGCAGCTTGGGACAGGTTAGCGATACGCAGTATTTT	CASSLGQVSDTQYF
NA	TRBV5-1	NA	TRBJ1-2	TGCGCCAGCAGCTTTTCGCCCGGGTCTGGCTACACCTTC	CASSFSPGSGYTF
many	TRBV4-1	NA	TRBJ2-3	TGCGCCAGCAGCCTAATATCCGGGACCATCACAGATACGCAGTATTTT	CASSLISGTITDTQYF
few	TRBV9	TRBD2	TRBJ2-1	TGTGCCAGCAGCTTCCTCGGACTAGCTGAGAATGAGCAGTTCTTC	CASSFLGLAENEQFF
many	TRBV6-5	TRBD1	TRBJ1-6	TGTGCCAGCAGTAGGGGGCGGAATAATTCACCCCTCCACTTT	CASSRGRNNSPLHF
NA	TRBV28	NA	TRBJ2-1	TGTGCCAGCAGTTTGCTCGGCGGGCCGTCAAAGCAGTTCTTC	CASSLLGGPSKQFF